This TCR beta chain was observed in a study of early T cells in non-severe SARS-CoV-2 infection (dated by TCRdb to the early 2020s). General notes on the study: Bulk RNA from unsorted whole blood was used for TCR sequencing, so alpha and beta chains could not be paired. Broad study findings and their caveats: Matching against VDJdb was skewed toward anti-spike CD8 responses, likely underestimated virus-specific expansions, and missed private and CD4 specificities.

This was a case-control study nested in a cohort of healthcare workers in London, UK, who had nasopharyngeal swab PCR tests and blood samples taken every week. Healthcare workers were recruited during the week of the UK lockdown, between 23 and 31 March 2020, and followed weekly for up to about 16 weeks. The cysteine opens and the phenylalanine closes a CDR3 of 12 amino acids. Solely the CDR3 DNA is kept, with 36 bases framed from the first base. The germline V gene sets CDR1 to MNHEY and CDR2 to SVGAGI. The germline ends are 9 bases apart after V is trimmed by 5 bases and J by 5 bases. This clonotype was seen repeatedly, ten times or more. The antigen it binds to is not known. Per-base quality was not reported, and no clone a single base away is much larger than it. Receptor amplification or capture employed 5' RACE. The reads were generated on a NextSeq 500. In the TCR library protocol, unique molecular identifiers were attached to individual cDNA molecules to correct for PCR bias and sequencing error. Both TCR alpha and beta chains were sequenced, and tight co-correlation was observed between alpha and beta sequence abundances in each sample. The authors' analysis ran thus. Decombinator V4 was used to perform V gene, J gene and CDR3 annotation of TCR sequences. TCRs were defined as expanded if a significant change between any two time points was detected under a Poisson model with p below 0.0001. Abundances of TCRs were expressed as counts per million after normalisation to the total number of TCRs sequenced in each sample. MAIT TCRs were defined by TRAV1-2 paired with TRAJ12, TRAJ20 or TRAJ33, and iNKT TCRs by TRAV10 paired with TRAJ18. VDJdb, accessed on 1 November 2021, was searched for TCRs annotated for CMV, EBV and SARS-CoV-2, and TCRs annotated for more than one antigen were excluded. TCRdb handled the public reads itself, with Q25 trimming in fastp and clone calling in MiXCR, and kept productive beta chains. Each CDR3 protein appears once, grouped with its most common genes and DNA. The V and J calls shown here were made by TCRdb, not taken from the authors' results. The sample includes about 84,000 distinct CDR3 sequences, with 12% observed a single time. The ten largest clones represent approximately 2.4% of the sample.

The source is an adult who was a healthcare worker with PCR-confirmed SARS-CoV-2 infection or an uninfected control (not recorded which). Sequenced sample: whole blood. The rearrangement joined TRBV6-5 to TRBJ2-5; TRBD1 might be the D gene, on 5 matching bases. Read as DNA, the sequence is TGTGCCAGCAGTCAGGGTCGGGAGACCCAGTACTTC. Its product reads: CASSQGRETQYF.